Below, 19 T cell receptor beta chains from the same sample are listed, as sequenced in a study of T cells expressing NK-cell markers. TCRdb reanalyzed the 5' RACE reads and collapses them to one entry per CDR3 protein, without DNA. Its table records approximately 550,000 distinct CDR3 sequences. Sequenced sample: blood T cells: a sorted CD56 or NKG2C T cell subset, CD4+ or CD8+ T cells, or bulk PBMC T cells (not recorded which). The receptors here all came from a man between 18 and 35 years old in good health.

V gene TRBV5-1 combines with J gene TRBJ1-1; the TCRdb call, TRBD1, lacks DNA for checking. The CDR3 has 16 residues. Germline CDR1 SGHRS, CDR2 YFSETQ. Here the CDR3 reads CASSVGTTSMNTEAFF.

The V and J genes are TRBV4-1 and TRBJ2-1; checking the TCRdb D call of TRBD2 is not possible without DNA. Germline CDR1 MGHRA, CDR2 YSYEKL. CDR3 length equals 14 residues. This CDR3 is CASSQLVVVEEQFF.

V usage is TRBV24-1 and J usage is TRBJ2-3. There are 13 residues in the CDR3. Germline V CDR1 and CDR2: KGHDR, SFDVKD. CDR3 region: CATRGSTTDTQYF.

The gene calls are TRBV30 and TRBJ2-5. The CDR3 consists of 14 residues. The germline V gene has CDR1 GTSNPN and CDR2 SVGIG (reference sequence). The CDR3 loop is CAWSVQGYQETQYF.

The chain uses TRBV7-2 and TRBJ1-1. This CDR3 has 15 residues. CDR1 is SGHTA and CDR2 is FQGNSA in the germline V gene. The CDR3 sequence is CASSLTVTMNTEAFF. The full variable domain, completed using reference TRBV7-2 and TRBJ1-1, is GAGVSQSPSNKVTEKGKDVELRCDPISGHTALYWYRQSLGQGLEFLIYFQGNSAPDKSGLPSDRFSAERTGGSVSTLTIQRTQQEDSAVYLCASSLTVTMNTEAFFGQGTRLTVV.

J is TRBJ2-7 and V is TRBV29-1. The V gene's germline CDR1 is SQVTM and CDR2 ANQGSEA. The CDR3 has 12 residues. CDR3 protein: CSIRRGQYEQYF.

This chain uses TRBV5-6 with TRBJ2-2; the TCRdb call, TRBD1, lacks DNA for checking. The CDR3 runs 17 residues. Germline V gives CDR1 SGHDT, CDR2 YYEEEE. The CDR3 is CASSLRFGTGKTGELFF.

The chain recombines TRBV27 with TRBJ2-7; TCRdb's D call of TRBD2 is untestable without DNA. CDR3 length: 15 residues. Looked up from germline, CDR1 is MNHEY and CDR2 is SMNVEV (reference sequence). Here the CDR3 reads CASSLSGRALSEQYF.

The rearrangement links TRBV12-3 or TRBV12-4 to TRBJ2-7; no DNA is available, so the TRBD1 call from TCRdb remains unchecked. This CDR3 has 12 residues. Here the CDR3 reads CASSLGGHEQYF.

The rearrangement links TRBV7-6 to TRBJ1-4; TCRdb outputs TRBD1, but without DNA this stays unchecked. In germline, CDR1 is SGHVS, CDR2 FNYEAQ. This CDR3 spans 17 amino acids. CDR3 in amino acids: CASSLEAGGAANEKLFF. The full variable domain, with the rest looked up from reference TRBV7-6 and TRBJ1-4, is GAGVSQSPRYKVTKRGQDVALRCDPISGHVSLYWYRQALGQGPEFLTYFNYEAQQDKSGLPNDRFSAERPEGSISTLTIQRTEQRDSAMYRCASSLEAGGAANEKLFFGSGTQLSVL.

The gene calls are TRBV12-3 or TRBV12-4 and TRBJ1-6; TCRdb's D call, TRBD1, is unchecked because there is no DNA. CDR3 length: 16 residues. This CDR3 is CASSPGTGAWNSPLHF.

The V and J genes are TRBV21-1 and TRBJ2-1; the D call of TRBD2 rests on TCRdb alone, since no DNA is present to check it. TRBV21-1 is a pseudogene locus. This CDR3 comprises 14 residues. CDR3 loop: CASSAREVENEQFF.

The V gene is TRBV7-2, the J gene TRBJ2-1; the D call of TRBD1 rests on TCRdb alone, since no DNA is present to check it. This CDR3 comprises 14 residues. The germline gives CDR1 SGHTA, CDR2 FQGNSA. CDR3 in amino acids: CASSPRNRVYEQFF.

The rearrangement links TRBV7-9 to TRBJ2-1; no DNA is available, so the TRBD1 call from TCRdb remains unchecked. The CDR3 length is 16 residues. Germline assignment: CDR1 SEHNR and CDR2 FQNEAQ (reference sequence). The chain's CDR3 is CASSPRGGRSYNEQFF. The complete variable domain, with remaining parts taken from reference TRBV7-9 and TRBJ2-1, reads DTGVSQNPRHKITKRGQNVTFRCDPISEHNRLYWYRQTLGQGPEFLTYFQNEAQLEKSRLLSDRFSAERPKGSFSTLEIQRTEQGDSAMYLCASSPRGGRSYNEQFFGPGTRLTVL.

The CDR3 loop is CASSKDQEETQYF. This rearrangement joins TRBV12-3 or TRBV12-4 to TRBJ2-5. The CDR3 runs 13 residues.

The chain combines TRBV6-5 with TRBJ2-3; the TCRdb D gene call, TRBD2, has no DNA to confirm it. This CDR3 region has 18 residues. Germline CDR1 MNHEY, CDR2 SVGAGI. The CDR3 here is CASSYSPETSGRTDTQYF.

CDR3 region: CASSLLPDGTNTQYF. V gene TRBV28 combines with J gene TRBJ2-3; TCRdb names TRBD2, which stays unverified in the absence of DNA. Germline CDR1 reads MDHEN; CDR2 reads SYDVKM. This CDR3 contains 15 residues.

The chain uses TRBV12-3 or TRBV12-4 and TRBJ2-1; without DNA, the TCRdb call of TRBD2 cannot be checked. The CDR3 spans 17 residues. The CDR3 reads CASTTRGRTSGYNEQFF.

CDR3 in amino acids: CASSPRQGIQGYTF. The genes are TRBV5-6 and TRBJ1-2; TCRdb designates TRBD1, a call that cannot be tested without DNA. Germline CDR1 is SGHDT and CDR2 is YYEEEE. This CDR3 is 14 amino acids long.